This is a list of T cell receptor beta chains from one sample in a study of T-cell reconstitution after alpha-beta-depleted transplantation in children. TCRdb reanalysed the PCR reads using MiXCR and keeps one entry per CDR3 protein. This table has approximately 200,000 distinct CDR3 sequences, around 5.9% appearing once. Sequenced here: PBMCs, sampled before TCRalphabeta/CD19-depleted stem cell transplant. All receptors derive from a girl less than two years old with combined immunodeficiency, due to receive a stem cell transplant. The CDR3 runs from the conserved cysteine through the conserved F or W. The order of the fields is clone size, J gene, V gene, D gene, CDR3 protein, CDR3 DNA. A D gene is named only where the DNA matches it firmly. Clone size appears in some rows only: once, few, many, or a class for an expanded clone.

abundance: many; j_gene: TRBJ2-7; v_gene: TRBV29-1; d_gene: NA; CDR3aa: CSVDRGPPSYEQYF; CDR3nt: TGCAGCGTTGACAGGGGTCCCCCTTCCTACGAGCAGTACTTC
abundance: many; j_gene: TRBJ1-2; v_gene: TRBV3-1; d_gene: TRBD1; CDR3aa: CASSHGQDLANYGYTF; CDR3nt: TGTGCCAGCAGCCACGGACAGGACCTAGCTAACTATGGCTACACCTTC
abundance: many; j_gene: TRBJ2-7; v_gene: TRBV28; d_gene: TRBD1; CDR3aa: CASSFPGGAIGDEQYF; CDR3nt: TGTGCCAGCAGTTTTCCAGGGGGCGCGATCGGAGACGAGCAGTACTTC
abundance: many; j_gene: TRBJ2-5; v_gene: TRBV29-1; d_gene: NA; CDR3aa: CSVEDMGHKRTQYF; CDR3nt: TGCAGCGTTGAAGATATGGGCCATAAGAGAACCCAGTACTTC
abundance: many; j_gene: TRBJ1-2; v_gene: TRBV3-1; d_gene: NA; CDR3aa: CASSQVVNGIYGYTF; CDR3nt: TGTGCCAGCAGCCAAGTTGTTAACGGGATCTATGGCTACACCTTC
abundance: many; j_gene: TRBJ2-3; v_gene: TRBV28; d_gene: TRBD2; CDR3aa: CASSILAGVGDTQYF; CDR3nt: TGTGCCAGCAGTATACTAGCGGGAGTTGGAGATACGCAGTATTTT
abundance: many; j_gene: TRBJ1-1; v_gene: TRBV28; d_gene: NA; CDR3aa: CASRPLAENTEAFF; CDR3nt: TGTGCCAGCAGACCGTTGGCGGAGAACACTGAAGCTTTCTTT
abundance: many; j_gene: TRBJ2-4; v_gene: TRBV28; d_gene: NA; CDR3aa: CASSPRGLTKNIQYF; CDR3nt: TGTGCCAGCAGTCCCAGGGGCTTAACCAAAAACATTCAGTACTTC
abundance: NA; j_gene: TRBJ2-1; v_gene: TRBV5-6; d_gene: TRBD2; CDR3aa: CASSFPGLAVSSYNEQFF; CDR3nt: TGTGCCAGCAGCTTCCCGGGACTAGCGGTAAGCTCCTACAATGAGCAGTTCTTC
abundance: many; j_gene: TRBJ1-5; v_gene: TRBV25-1; d_gene: NA; CDR3aa: CASSEYGSGQPQHF; CDR3nt: TGTGCCAGCAGTGAATACGGTAGCGGTCAGCCCCAGCATTTT
abundance: few; j_gene: TRBJ1-3; v_gene: TRBV3-1; d_gene: NA; CDR3aa: CASSFILPRGGSGNTIYF; CDR3nt: TGTGCCAGCAGTTTTATATTGCCTAGGGGTGGCTCTGGAAACACCATATATTTT
abundance: many; j_gene: TRBJ2-7; v_gene: TRBV19; d_gene: NA; CDR3aa: CASSITDKHEQYF; CDR3nt: TGTGCCAGTAGTATTACCGACAAACACGAGCAGTACTTC
abundance: many; j_gene: TRBJ2-7; v_gene: TRBV27; d_gene: NA; CDR3aa: CASSLGGSEQYF; CDR3nt: TGTGCCAGCAGTTTAGGGGGCTCCGAGCAGTACTTC
abundance: few; j_gene: TRBJ1-5; v_gene: TRBV3-1; d_gene: NA; CDR3aa: CASGKGFSSNQPQHF; CDR3nt: TGTGCCAGCGGCAAGGGGTTTAGTAGCAATCAGCCCCAGCATTTT
abundance: many; j_gene: TRBJ2-1; v_gene: TRBV29-1; d_gene: NA; CDR3aa: CSVVVPLSGRMKIYNEQFF; CDR3nt: TGCAGCGTTGTGGTCCCCCTGAGCGGCAGGATGAAGATTTACAATGAGCAGTTCTTC
abundance: many; j_gene: TRBJ2-1; v_gene: TRBV7-8; d_gene: TRBD2; CDR3aa: CASSLAPPTSWDNEQFF; CDR3nt: TGTGCCAGCAGCTTAGCACCCCCGACTAGCTGGGACAATGAGCAGTTCTTC
abundance: NA; j_gene: TRBJ1-1; v_gene: TRBV25-1; d_gene: TRBD1; CDR3aa: CASSEYFPAAAGTGDFEAFF; CDR3nt: TGTGCCAGCAGTGAATATTTTCCCGCCGCAGCCGGGACAGGGGATTTTGAAGCTTTCTTT
abundance: many; j_gene: TRBJ1-3; v_gene: TRBV28; d_gene: NA; CDR3aa: CASSLRDGLNTIYF; CDR3nt: TGTGCCAGCAGTTTAAGGGACGGCCTAAACACCATATATTTT
abundance: few; j_gene: TRBJ1-6; v_gene: TRBV20-1; d_gene: NA; CDR3aa: CSAMDRVYSPLHF; CDR3nt: TGCAGTGCCATGGACCGCGTCTACTCACCCCTCCACTTT
abundance: many; j_gene: TRBJ2-7; v_gene: TRBV7-6; d_gene: NA; CDR3aa: CASSLYAGRTYEQYF; CDR3nt: TGTGCCAGCAGCTTGTACGCTGGACGAACCTACGAGCAGTACTTC
abundance: many; j_gene: TRBJ2-1; v_gene: TRBV11-2; d_gene: TRBD2; CDR3aa: CASSLVRRGDNEQFF; CDR3nt: TGTGCCAGCAGCTTAGTACGTCGGGGGGACAATGAGCAGTTCTTC